The rows below give T cell receptor beta chains drawn from one sample of a study of T-cell reconstitution after alpha-beta-depleted transplantation in children. Each CDR3 protein is one row after TCRdb ran MiXCR on the PCR reads. Here the sample spans about 610,000 distinct CDR3 sequences, approximately 10% being singletons. The input for sequencing was PBMCs from the stem cell graft donor, taken from the stem cell graft. These receptor sequences come from a human donor who donated a stem cell graft to a child with acute myeloid leukemia. The CDR3 runs from the conserved cysteine through the conserved F or W. The order of the fields is CDR3 protein, D gene, V gene. The D gene is left open where the match is weak.

cdr3_aa: CASSFHGSSYEQYF
d_call: .
v_call: TRBV5-4

cdr3_aa: CASSYVQAPLGEQYF
d_call: .
v_call: TRBV6-5

cdr3_aa: CASSQWSSTAGEQYF
d_call: .
v_call: TRBV3-1

cdr3_aa: CASRTSSGLVTYEQYF
d_call: .
v_call: TRBV2

cdr3_aa: CASSLQGKPGANVLTF
d_call: TRBD1
v_call: TRBV11-2

cdr3_aa: CASSRAGVGETQYF
d_call: .
v_call: TRBV7-9

cdr3_aa: CASSSFGTSDNEQFF
d_call: TRBD2
v_call: TRBV11-2

cdr3_aa: CASSEYLLAAGEGYTF
d_call: .
v_call: TRBV25-1

cdr3_aa: CASSQDLRLAGVYNEQFF
d_call: TRBD2
v_call: TRBV14

cdr3_aa: CASSLVGIRRGYTF
d_call: .
v_call: TRBV7-7

cdr3_aa: CSATRTSGRPGTDTQYF
d_call: TRBD2
v_call: TRBV20-1

cdr3_aa: CASSLEPGRSPYEQYF
d_call: .
v_call: TRBV7-2

cdr3_aa: CASRSQRVTDTQYF
d_call: .
v_call: TRBV7-9

cdr3_aa: CSARDLAGNSPQETQYF
d_call: TRBD2
v_call: TRBV20-1

cdr3_aa: CSAQGSRGAQDTQYF
d_call: .
v_call: TRBV20-1

cdr3_aa: CSANAPRGGSNTEAFF
d_call: .
v_call: TRBV20-1

cdr3_aa: CAWSVPGAPLHF
d_call: .
v_call: TRBV30

cdr3_aa: CATSTDRGGYEQYF
d_call: .
v_call: TRBV15